A single sample gave rise to the 5 T cell receptor beta chains below, sequenced in a study of regulatory T cells in long-lasting Graves disease (TCRdb year 2021). This sample's time point label indicates: newly diagnosed GD, antithyroid drugs for less than 3 months. For both TCR sequencing and RNA sequencing, RNA was extracted from PBMCs using TRIzol. The protocol used for the library was multiplex PCR. The reads were generated on an Illumina HiSeq 4000. CDR3 regions were amplified by Arm-PCR with iRepertoire HTBI primers to construct TCR beta libraries. TCRdb redid the processing of the public reads, applying fastp at Q25 and MiXCR, and retained in-frame beta chains. For every CDR3 protein sequence, its rows merge into one entry that carries the most common genes and DNA. A total of about 210,000 distinct CDR3 sequences appear in this sample, roughly 19% of them only once. In total, the top ten clones hold 12% of the sample.

These same data were also listed under a study on T cells in Graves' hyperthyroidism and ophthalmopathy.

Sequenced here: peripheral blood mononuclear cells (PBMCs), sampled at new diagnosis, from a patient treated with antithyroid drugs. These receptors all come from a woman younger than 45 with Graves disease. Donor details come from another sample of the same person, matched by shared clones.

This clonotype was seen at least ten times. CDR3 sequence reads: CSAPGTRDEQFF. In DNA, the CDR3 is TGCAGTGCCCCCGGGACTAGAGATGAGCAGTTCTTC. The V and J genes are TRBV20-1 and TRBJ2-1; 8 nucleotides align to TRBD2. CDR3 size: 12 residues. Germline V lookup: CDR1 DFQATT, CDR2 SNEGSKA (reference sequence). Trimming removed 6 bases from V and 8 bases from J; junction bases left unmatched: 6.

Ten or more counts support this clonotype. The chain combines TRBV28 with TRBJ1-6; 8 bases match TRBD1. The ends lost 7 bases at V and 0 bases at J; junction bases unmatched: 2. The length of the CDR3 is 15 residues. CDR1 is MDHEN, CDR2 SYDVKM, per germline. CDR3 nucleotide sequence: TGTGCCAGCAAGACAGGGGTCTCCTATAATTCACCCCTCCACTTT. It specifies CASKTGVSYNSPLHF.

This clonotype was counted at least ten times. The V and J genes are TRBV11-2 and TRBJ2-1, with TRBD2 identical over 11 bases. This CDR3 comprises 15 residues. The ends lost 2 bases at V and 6 bases at J; junction bases unmatched: 3. Germline assignment: CDR1 SGHAT and CDR2 FQNNGV. For the CDR3, the DNA is TGTGCCAGCAGCTTATTAGCGGGAGGGGGCAATGAGCAGTTCTTC. Protein sequence: CASSLLAGGGNEQFF.

This clonotype was seen at least ten times. The chain couples TRBV7-9 to TRBJ1-1, with TRBD1 matching over 7 bases. The V segment lost 7 bases and the J segment 5 bases; nucleotides outside the gene matches: 13. The CDR3 contains 15 residues. Looked up from germline, CDR1 is SEHNR and CDR2 is FQNEAQ (reference sequence). The DNA for the CDR3 is TGTGCCAGCACCAGAGATAGAGGGGGCCTGACTGAAGCTTTCTTT. Encoded protein: CASTRDRGGLTEAFF.

This clonotype was detected ten times or more. J is TRBJ1-1 and V is TRBV3-1; D gene uncertain. Germline values: CDR1 LGHDT, CDR2 YNNKEL (reference sequence). This CDR3 region has 15 residues. V gave up 0 bases and J gave up 4 bases, with 12 bases separating them. The CDR3: CASSQDLNTGTEAFF. The CDR3 DNA is TGTGCCAGCAGCCAAGATCTGAACACGGGCACTGAAGCTTTCTTT.